The 27 T cell receptor beta chains in this list originate from one sample, sequenced in a study of tumor and adjacent non-tumor tissue in lung cancer. The template was RNA from unsorted bulk tissue. This non-tumor lung sample came from over 3 cm beyond the tumor edge. TCRbeta libraries were built with three rounds of nested PCR, modified from ARM-PCR. MiXCR, applied by TCRdb to the multiplex PCR reads, yields one record per CDR3 protein. The table includes 50,000 to 70,000 distinct CDR3 sequences, about 56% detected once. Input material: distant non-tumor lung tissue. The source is a man between 70 and 80 years old with non-small cell lung cancer.

CDR3: CASNQRGYEETQYF. CDR3 bases: TGTGCCAGCAACCAACGGGGCTACGAGGAGACCCAGTACTTC. The rearrangement links TRBV12-3 or TRBV12-4 to TRBJ2-5; D might be TRBD1 or TRBD2, each matching 5 bases. This CDR3 is 14 amino acids long. V shed 7 bases and J shed 5 bases, with 17 bases lying between them.

To note about this clonotype: A read error may account for a junction end that differs from germline. The CDR3 loop reads CASSEWGVTNTGEPFF. The CDR3 nucleotides read TGCGCCAGCAGTGAGTGGGGGGTGACGAACACCGGGGAGCCGTTTTTT. The rearrangement links TRBV10-2 to TRBJ2-2; D is possibly TRBD2 (6 bases). This CDR3 spans 16 amino acids. Germline V lookup: CDR1 WSHSY, CDR2 SAAADI.

A single count supports this clonotype. The germline gene is not matched at one end of the junction; a read error may be the cause. J is TRBJ2-5 and V is TRBV11-2; D is perhaps TRBD1 (7 bases). CDR1 is SGHAT, CDR2 FQNNGV, per germline. The CDR3 spans 14 residues. CDR3 sequence reads: CASSYGTVGGTLYF. In DNA form, the CDR3 reads TGTGCAAGCAGCTACGGGACAGTCGGAGGGACCCTGTACTTC.

The V call is TRBV11-1, the J call TRBJ1-2; a weak D match, TRBD1 (5 bases). Germline-derived CDR1 and CDR2 are SGHAT and FQDESV (reference sequence). The CDR3 extends over 12 amino acids. CDR3 in amino acids: CVISPDSPRYTF. CDR3 nucleotide sequence: TGTGTCATCAGCCCTGACAGTCCACGCTACACCTTC.

Notes on this clonotype: The junction and the germline gene differ at one end; a read error may be behind it. V usage is TRBV6-1 and J usage is TRBJ1-2, with 9 bases aligning to TRBD1. The germline CDR1 and CDR2 sequences are MNHNS and SASEGT. CDR3 size: 14 residues. CDR3 protein: CASSRDRETYGYNF. The CDR3 DNA reads as TGTGCCAGCAGTAGGGACAGGGAGACCTATGGCTACAACTTC.

This chain links TRBV6-5 with TRBJ2-1, with TRBD2 matching over 13 bases. Germline lookup yields CDR1 MNHEY and CDR2 SVGAGI. V lost 7 bases to trimming and J lost 5 bases; unmatched junction nucleotides: 11. CDR3 size: 17 residues. CDR3 in DNA: TGTGCCAGCAAACGACTAGCGGGAGGACAATTGGACAATGAGCAGTTCTTC. The encoded protein is CASKRLAGGQLDNEQFF.

The chain employs TRBV5-1 and TRBJ2-7; either TRBD1 or TRBD2 may fit D (6 bases each). Per the germline V gene, CDR1 is SGHRS and CDR2 is YFSETQ. V dropped 1 base and J dropped 3 bases, with 14 bases sitting between them. The CDR3 is 15 amino acids. The CDR3 bases are TGCGCCAGCAGCTTGTCACCGGGGGCCGGCTACGAGCAGTACTTC. Translating it yields CASSLSPGAGYEQYF.

This clonotype appeared once. The chain couples TRBV28 to TRBJ2-6; 9 bases fit TRBD1. From germline, CDR1 is MDHEN and CDR2 SYDVKM. The junction had 13 bases not matched to a gene; V was cut back by 8 bases and J by 2 bases. The CDR3 has 18 residues. CDR3 residues: CASGSLGQGSPGANVLTF. CDR3 sequence (DNA): TGTGCCAGCGGTTCCCTGGGACAGGGTAGCCCTGGGGCCAACGTCCTGACTTTC.

The V and J genes are TRBV11-2 and TRBJ2-7; TRBD1 matches 7 bases. This CDR3 comprises 14 residues. Trimming at V came to 9 bases and at J to 7 bases, leaving 15 bases not matched to a gene. Looked up from germline, CDR1 is SGHAT and CDR2 is FQNNGV. CDR3 region: CASCEGDRNYEQYF. In DNA form, the CDR3 reads TGTGCCAGTTGCGAGGGGGACAGAAACTATGAGCAGTACTTC.

As to this clonotype: This CDR3 is missing its conserved last phenylalanine or tryptophan, likely due to a read error. CDR3 sequence reads: CASSRVKESGANVLTS. The DNA of the CDR3 is TGTGCCAGCAGCAGGGTTAAGGAGTCTGGGGCCAACGTCCTGACTTCC. The chain carries TRBV6-5 and TRBJ2-6; a possible D gene is TRBD1 (5 bases). V lost 6 bases and J lost 1, with 13 bases in between. The CDR3 is made up of 16 amino acids. The germline gives CDR1 MNHEY, CDR2 SVGAGI.

This clonotype is a singleton in its sample. Given the absence of the conserved phenylalanine or tryptophan at the CDR3 end, a read error is likely. The chain is built from TRBV6-4 and TRBJ2-2, with 8 bases lining up with TRBD2. There are 15 residues in the CDR3. Germline V CDR1 and CDR2: MRHNA, SNTAGT. The CDR3 loop is CASSPGGENTWELFL. Written as DNA, the CDR3 is TGTGCCAGCAGTCCCGGGGGGGAGAACACCTGGGAGCTGTTTCTT.

On this clonotype: One end of the junction varies from germline; a read error may be responsible. The V gene is TRBV4-1, the J gene TRBJ2-2; TRBD2 aligns across 9 bases. This CDR3 is built from 16 residues. Germline CDR1 is MGHRA and CDR2 is YSYEKL. The CDR3, as DNA: TGTACCAGCAGCCCACAGCGGGAGGCCTACACCGGGGAGCTGTTTTTT. Translated, it gives CTSSPQREAYTGELFF.

Ten or more counts support this clonotype. DNA for the CDR3: TGTGCCAGCAGCCGCGCTAGCGGGCGAGGGACCGGGGAGCTGTTTTTT. Its protein product is CASSRASGRGTGELFF. The chain couples TRBV12-3 or TRBV12-4 to TRBJ2-2; 8 nucleotides agree with TRBD2. The length of the CDR3 is 16 residues. Trimming at V came to 6 bases and at J to 5 bases, leaving 11 bases not matched to a gene.

As to this clonotype: Possible read error: a much larger clone is one base away. The rearrangement uses TRBV5-4 and TRBJ2-5; D could derive from TRBD1 or TRBD2 (5 bases each). The CDR3 is made up of 15 amino acids. Germline V gene data show CDR1 as SGHNT and CDR2 as YYREEE (reference sequence). DNA for the CDR3: TGTGCCAGCAGCTTGGATGGGGGTGGGCGAGAGACCAAGTACTTC. Protein: CASSLDGGGRETKYF.

As to this clonotype: The junction departs from the called germline gene at one end, perhaps through a read error. CDR3: CGVGRDTNTDAFF. CDR3 nucleotide sequence: TGCGGCGTGGGGCGGGACACTAACACTGATGCTTTCTTT. The chain employs TRBV29-1 and TRBJ1-1; a possible D gene is TRBD1 (6 bases). Germline lookup yields CDR1 SQVTM and CDR2 ANQGSEA. CDR3 size: 13 residues.

The chain has TRBV6-5 and TRBJ1-1; 9 bases are a match to TRBD1. CDR3 length: 16 residues. Germline CDR1 and CDR2: MNHEY and SVGAGI. The J segment lost 6 bases and the V segment lost 10 bases, leaving 18 bases of the junction unmatched. This chain's CDR3 is CAIALEGQGRYSEAFF. The DNA for the CDR3 is TGTGCCATAGCTCTGGAAGGACAGGGGCGCTACTCTGAAGCTTTCTTT.

The V and J genes are TRBV27 and TRBJ2-5; 8 bases map to TRBD1. V lost 5 bases to trimming and J lost 5 bases; unmatched junction nucleotides: 4. This CDR3 has 13 residues. Germline lookup yields CDR1 MNHEY and CDR2 SMNVEV (reference sequence). The chain's CDR3 is CASSIWTGETQYF. The CDR3 coding sequence is TGTGCCAGCAGTATATGGACAGGGGAGACCCAGTACTTC.

A word on this clonotype: A read error may explain this, as a much larger clone is one base away. The V call is TRBV29-1, the J call TRBJ2-3, with TRBD2 matching 7 bases. Germline V lookup: CDR1 SQVTM, CDR2 ANQGSEA. The CDR3 extends over 16 amino acids. V was pared by 6 bases and J by 3 bases, with 15 bases of the junction left unmatched. DNA for the CDR3: TGCAGCGTCCTGGGATTAGAGCGGGATAGGACAGATACGCAGTATTTT. This sequence encodes CSVLGLERDRTDTQYF.

As regards this clonotype: This may arise from a read error, as a much more abundant clone is one base away. The CDR3 spells CASGMADTNTGELFF. The CDR3 nucleotides read TGTGCCAGCGGGATGGCAGATACTAACACCGGGGAGCTGTTTTTT. The chain couples TRBV7-9 to TRBJ2-2, with D unresolved. Deletions cut 8 bases from V and 2 bases from J, with 15 bases between. The CDR3 spans 15 residues. Germline V gene sequence: CDR1 SEHNR, CDR2 FQNEAQ (reference sequence). The whole variable domain, remainder taken from reference TRBV7-9 and TRBJ2-2, is DTGVSQNPRHKITKRGQNVTFRCDPISEHNRLYWYRQTLGQGPEFLTYFQNEAQLEKSRLLSDRFSAERPKGSFSTLEIQRTEQGDSAMYLCASGMADTNTGELFFGEGSRLTVL.

Turning to this clonotype: An end of the junction does not agree with germline; a read error may underlie this. The chain employs TRBV11-2 and TRBJ2-2; D is possibly TRBD1 or TRBD2 (5 bases each). The CDR3 is 17 residues long. CDR1 and CDR2 (germline): SGHAT, FQNNGV. The CDR3 sequence is CASSRRPGRVHTGELFF. The CDR3 DNA sequence: TGTGCCAGCAGCCGAAGACCGGGACGAGTCCACACCGGGGAGCTCTTTTTT.

In regard to this clonotype: A much larger clone lies a single base off, so this may be a read error. The chain recombines TRBV28 with TRBJ2-7; no clear D. This CDR3 spans 12 amino acids. Germline assignment: CDR1 MDHEN and CDR2 SYDVKM. V dropped 9 bases and J dropped 3 bases, with 12 bases sitting between them. CDR3: CASNHRYYEQYF. CDR3 sequence (DNA): TGTGCCAGTAATCATCGCTACTACGAGCAGTACTTC.

The chain is built from TRBV30 and TRBJ1-5; TRBD1 agrees at 7 bases. The CDR3 extends over 16 amino acids. The germline V gene has CDR1 GTSNPN and CDR2 SVGIG (reference sequence). In DNA form, the CDR3 reads TGTACCCGGGGTAGATCCGGACAGGTATACAATCAGCCCCAGCATTTT. Amino acids: CTRGRSGQVYNQPQHF.

This clonotype was detected ten times or more. This chain connects TRBV6-1 to TRBJ1-2; D is undetermined. There are 13 residues in the CDR3. CDR1 and CDR2 (germline): MNHNS, SASEGT. Between the trimmed V and J ends, which lost 3 bases and 8 bases, there was a span of 13 bases. CDR3 coding DNA: TGTGCCAGCAGTGATAGTCGATCGGGAGGCTACACCTTC. Its protein product is CASSDSRSGGYTF.

As regards this clonotype: This sequence may be a read error, since a much larger clone differs from it by one base. Since no conserved phenylalanine or tryptophan closes the CDR3, a read error is the likely cause. CDR3: CASSLWDRYNQPQHL. CDR3 nucleotides: TGTGCCAGCAGCCTGTGGGACAGATACAATCAGCCCCAGCATCTT. This chain links TRBV5-6 with TRBJ1-5; TRBD1 matches at 7 bases. The CDR3 has 15 residues. CDR1 SGHDT and CDR2 YYEEEE come from the germline V gene. With V trimmed by 4 bases and J by 3 bases, 7 bases remained unmatched.

This clonotype has only a few counts. This chain joins TRBV20-1 and TRBJ1-2; weak D call: TRBD1 (5 bases). Germline lookup yields CDR1 DFQATT and CDR2 SNEGSKA (reference sequence). The germline V and J ends were trimmed by 0 bases and 4 bases, with 6 bases remaining between them. The CDR3 is made up of 12 amino acids. The CDR3 DNA is TGCAGTGCTAGAGAGGGGACCTATGGCTACACCTTC. Amino acid sequence: CSAREGTYGYTF.

Details on this clonotype: The missing conserved phenylalanine or tryptophan at the end of this CDR3 makes a read error likely. The chain has TRBV20-1 and TRBJ2-7, with unresolved D. The CDR3 loop spans 13 amino acids. Germline CDR1 is DFQATT and CDR2 is SNEGSKA (reference sequence). Trimming stripped 1 base from V and 0 bases from J, with 7 bases between. CDR3 region: CSARAGSSYEQYI. In nucleotides, the CDR3 is TGCAGTGCTAGAGCAGGCAGCTCCTACGAGCAGTACATA.

This clonotype was detected a few times. A much larger clonotype is one base distant, so this may be a read error. This rearrangement joins TRBV12-3 or TRBV12-4 to TRBJ1-5, with TRBD1 as a possible D gene (5 bases). CDR3 length: 15 amino acids. CDR3 nucleotides: TGTGCCAGCAGTTTAGGGCAGGGCAGGAATCAGTCCCAGCATTTT. Translating gives CASSLGQGRNQSQHF.